The present T cell receptor beta chain was sequenced within a study of blood T cell repertoires in COVID-19. Study-level information: Collection of acute and convalescent COVID-19 samples took place in the United States, Italy and Spain. Nucleic acid was either cDNA or gDNA, and it came from T cells, B-cell-depleted T cells, or PBMCs.

CDR1 and CDR2 (germline): MNHNY, SVGAGI (reference sequence). The CDR3 is 11 residues long. V gave up 7 bases and J gave up 8 bases, with 11 bases separating them. Authors' analysis steps: Counts of nucleated cells, estimated from reference gene primer amplification, were obtained. The data were produced by immunoSEQ multiplex PCR, yet TCRdb's version contains in-frame clones alone and is incomplete. V and J calls and clone size are as listed in that table; D and trimming were resolved from the DNA. The sample has fewer than 90,000 clones, around 86% seen once. The sample comprised peripheral blood. The origin of this receptor is a man aged 30 to 45 with acute or convalescent COVID-19. J is TRBJ1-2 and V is TRBV6-6; TRBD1 might be the D (5 bases). CDR3 sequence: CASTSDRGYTF. In DNA, the CDR3 is TGTGCCAGCACCTCCGACAGAGGCTACACCTTC.